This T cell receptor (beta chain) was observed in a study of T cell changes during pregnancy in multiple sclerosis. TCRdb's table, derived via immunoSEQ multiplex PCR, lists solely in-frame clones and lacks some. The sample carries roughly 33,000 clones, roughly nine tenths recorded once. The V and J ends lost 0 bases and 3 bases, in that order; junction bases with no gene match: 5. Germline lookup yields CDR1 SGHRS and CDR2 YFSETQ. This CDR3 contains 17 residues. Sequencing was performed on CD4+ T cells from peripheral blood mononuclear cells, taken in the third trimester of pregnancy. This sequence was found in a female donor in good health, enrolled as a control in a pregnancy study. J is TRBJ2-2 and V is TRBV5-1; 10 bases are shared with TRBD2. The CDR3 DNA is TGCGCCAGCAGCTTGGGTCCAGGACTAGCGGACACCGGGGAGCTGTTTTTT. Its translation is CASSLGPGLADTGELFF.